This TCR beta chain was identified in a study of glioma-infiltrating T cells. Turning to the study itself: Some 1 million peripheral T cells were targeted at roughly 4.5- to 11-fold coverage.

Amplification of TCR alpha and beta CDR3 regions from RNA used iRepertoire nested multiplex PCR. For one-step reverse transcription and amplification, 100-400 ng of tissue mRNA or PBMC total RNA was used. TCRdb re-called the multiplex PCR reads through MiXCR, storing one row per CDR3 protein. The sample has about 410,000 distinct CDR3 sequences; around 38% are singletons. This clonotype appeared a few times. As yet, its antigen is unknown. The germline CDR1 and CDR2 sequences are MNHNS and SASEGT. This CDR3 comprises 14 residues. V lost 6 bases, J lost 1 base, and 12 bases lay in between. Study conclusions and caveats: Tissue and blood shared very few CDR3 sequences. Above-expected tissue-blood divergence occurred in all gliomas, most in low-grade ones.

The sample was glioma tissue, nonneoplastic brain tissue, or PBMCs (not recorded which). The source of this sequence is a human donor with low-grade glioma or glioblastoma, undergoing nonglioma brain surgery, or in good health (not recorded which). The V gene is TRBV6-1, the J gene TRBJ1-1; no definite D call. CDR3 protein: CASRDHLRNTEAFF. CDR3 nucleotide sequence: TGTGCCAGCAGAGATCACCTTCGGAACACTGAAGCTTTCTTT.